This TCR beta chain comes out of a study of CD8 T cells in ankylosing spondylitis. This clonotype was seen at least ten times. TCRdb redid the calling of the 5' RACE reads with MiXCR, one entry per CDR3 protein. The sample shows more than 200,000 distinct CDR3 sequences, more than 20% of them seen only once. CDR3 length: 11 residues. Germline V lookup: CDR1 DFQATT, CDR2 SNEGSKA (reference sequence). V gave up 2 bases and J gave up 14 bases, with 14 bases separating them. This chain uses TRBV20-1 with TRBJ2-3; D is ambiguous. The sequence was collected from a male donor with ankylosing spondylitis or in good health (not recorded which). Sequencing was carried out using blood, either unsorted or a sorted T cell fraction (not recorded which). The CDR3 loop reads CSARLVLRRYF. The DNA of the CDR3 is TGCAGTGCTAGATTAGTCCTACGGCGGTATTTT.